Each of the 20 T cell receptor beta chains below was sequenced from the same sample in a study of radiotherapy plus CTLA-4 blockade in lung cancer. TCRdb's table, derived via immunoSEQ multiplex PCR, lists solely in-frame clones and lacks some. The sample contains around 55,000 clones, just under 85% of which appear only once. The source material was peripheral blood, sampled from a patient treated with radiotherapy plus ipilimumab. Every receptor here comes from a human donor with non-small cell lung cancer whose response to radiotherapy plus ipilimumab could not be evaluated.

The rearrangement uses TRBV10-1 and TRBJ2-6, with 9 bases that match TRBD1. V shed 2 bases and J 4 bases; nucleotides not matched to a gene: 12. The CDR3 is 19 amino acids. CDR1 and CDR2 (germline): WNHNN, SYGVQD (reference sequence). The CDR3 DNA sequence: TGCGCCAGCAGTGAGGAGGGGACAGGGTTTGTCTCCGGGGCCAACGTCCTGACTTTC. It specifies CASSEEGTGFVSGANVLTF.

This clone appeared a few times. This chain connects TRBV9 to TRBJ1-3, with a weak D call TRBD1 (6 bases). This CDR3 is built from 14 residues. Germline V gene sequence: CDR1 SGDLS, CDR2 YYNGEE. Trimming took 2 bases from V and 4 from J, leaving 10 bases between them. CDR3 sequence reads: CASSVDRSGNTIYF. The CDR3 nucleotides read TGTGCCAGCAGCGTTGACAGGAGCGGAAACACCATATATTTT.

V usage is TRBV11-2 and J usage is TRBJ1-3; 10 nucleotides line up with TRBD1. Germline trimming cut 6 bases from V and 7 bases from J; bases unmatched to any gene: 6. The CDR3 has 14 amino acids. Germline values: CDR1 SGHAT, CDR2 FQNNGV. The CDR3 is CASRPGTGENTIYF. The CDR3 DNA reads as TGTGCCAGCAGGCCCGGGACAGGGGAGAACACCATATATTTT.

The chain couples TRBV27 to TRBJ2-6; possible D gene TRBD2, 6 bases. This CDR3 has 14 amino acids. Per germline, CDR1 MNHEY and CDR2 SMNVEV (reference sequence). The V end was cut by 6 bases, the J end by 4 bases, with 10 bases between. Here the CDR3 DNA reads TGTGCCAGCAGGACCAGCGGGGGGGCCAACGTCCTGACTTTC. Translated: CASRTSGGANVLTF.

V and J are TRBV7-6 and TRBJ1-3; D unresolved. The CDR3 has 16 amino acids. V was pared by 1 base and J by 0 bases, with 10 bases between. CDR1 is SGHVS and CDR2 is FNYEAQ in the germline V gene. DNA of the CDR3: TGTGCCAGCAGCTTAGGGCCGGGAGACTCTGGAAACACCATATATTTT. Protein product: CASSLGPGDSGNTIYF.

This chain joins TRBV5-1 and TRBJ2-1, with 11 positions matching TRBD2. Germline values: CDR1 SGHRS, CDR2 YFSETQ. Trimming removed 5 bases from V and 2 bases from J; junction bases left unmatched: 0. The CDR3 extends over 14 amino acids. CDR3 coding DNA: TGCGCCAGCAGGACTAGCGGGGCCTACAATGAGCAGTTCTTC. This encodes CASRTSGAYNEQFF.

The gene calls are TRBV5-1 and TRBJ1-2; TRBD1 agrees at 8 bases. CDR1 is SGHRS, CDR2 YFSETQ, per germline. CDR3 length: 15 amino acids. With V trimmed by 4 bases and J by 2 bases, 7 bases remained unmatched. As DNA, the CDR3 is TGCGCCAGCAGCACAGAACAGGGGGGGAACTATGGCTACACCTTC. The encoded protein is CASSTEQGGNYGYTF.

This clone was seen a handful of times. In DNA, the CDR3 is TGTGCCAGCAGCTCCCAATGGGGTAGCGGGTTTCAAGAGACCCAGTACTTC. Translated, it gives CASSSQWGSGFQETQYF. This sequence joins TRBV7-2 and TRBJ2-5; TRBD2 matches at 7 bases. The CDR3 has 17 residues. V dropped 4 bases and J dropped 2; count of bases not matched to a gene: 13. Germline assignment: CDR1 SGHTA and CDR2 FQGNSA. Variable domain in full (rest from reference TRBV7-2 and TRBJ2-5): GAGVSQSPSNKVTEKGKDVELRCDPISGHTALYWYRQSLGQGLEFLIYFQGNSAPDKSGLPSDRFSAERTGGSVSTLTIQRTQQEDSAVYLCASSSQWGSGFQETQYFGPGTRLLVL.

The chain combines TRBV9 with TRBJ2-3; 15 nucleotides agree with TRBD2. Trimming at V came to 3 bases and at J to 6 bases, leaving 2 bases not matched to a gene. The CDR3 extends over 15 amino acids. CDR1 is SGDLS and CDR2 is YYNGEE in the germline V gene. CDR3 nucleotide sequence: TGTGCCAGCAGCGAGGGGACTAGCGGGGGGGATACGCAGTATTTT. It specifies CASSEGTSGGDTQYF.

The chain employs TRBV2 and TRBJ2-2, with 8 bases fitting TRBD1. The V segment lost 0 bases and the J segment 5 bases; nucleotides outside the gene matches: 5. CDR1 is SNHLY, CDR2 FYNNEI, per germline. This CDR3 region has 16 residues. The CDR3 loop is CASSEAGRGLTGELFF. The CDR3 DNA is TGTGCCAGCAGTGAAGCGGGCAGGGGGCTTACCGGGGAGCTGTTTTTT.

The chain employs TRBV7-2 and TRBJ2-3; a weak D match, TRBD2 (5 bases). Germline V gives CDR1 SGHTA, CDR2 FQGNSA. The V end lost 6 bases, the J end lost 2 bases, and 12 bases lay between the germline ends. There are 14 residues in the CDR3. The CDR3 protein is CASRALDFTDTQYF. DNA for the CDR3: TGTGCCAGCAGAGCACTAGACTTCACAGATACGCAGTATTTT.

The chain recombines TRBV7-2 with TRBJ2-3; 9 bases line up with TRBD2. Germline V gives CDR1 SGHTA, CDR2 FQGNSA. J lost 0 bases, V lost 2 bases, and 9 bases had no gene match. The CDR3 sequence is 18 residues long. The CDR3 DNA reads TGTGCCAGCAGCTTAAGGGGACTGGGACTAGCTAGCACAGATACGCAGTATTTT. Amino acids: CASSLRGLGLASTDTQYF.

This clone was seen only once. The rearrangement uses TRBV7-6 and TRBJ1-4; 8 nucleotides align to TRBD1. CDR1 and CDR2 (germline): SGHVS, FNYEAQ. CDR3 length: 16 residues. V lost 5 bases to trimming and J lost 2 bases; unmatched junction nucleotides: 7. The CDR3 nucleotides read TGTGCCAGCAGCCCGAGGACAGGGTTGACTAATGAAAAACTGTTTTTT. The encoded protein is CASSPRTGLTNEKLFF.

The gene calls are TRBV5-1 and TRBJ2-2; 12 bases align to TRBD1. The V segment lost 4 bases and the J segment 6 bases; nucleotides outside the gene matches: 4. Germline CDR1 reads SGHRS; CDR2 reads YFSETQ. This CDR3 region has 15 residues. The CDR3 region is CASSPGTGGSGELFF. The DNA for the CDR3 is TGCGCCAGCAGCCCCGGGACAGGGGGCTCCGGGGAGCTGTTTTTT.

In DNA form, the CDR3 reads TGTGCCAGCAGTTACAACTCAGGGCCCCTGGTGAGGGGCTACACCTTC. Its protein product is CASSYNSGPLVRGYTF. The chain recombines TRBV6-5 with TRBJ1-2; weak D call: TRBD1 (5 bases). V gave up 2 bases and J gave up 8 bases, with 21 bases separating them. The CDR3 extends over 16 amino acids. CDR1 is MNHEY, CDR2 SVGAGI, per germline.

V is TRBV2 and J is TRBJ2-1; TRBD1 agrees at 7 bases. This CDR3 is built from 14 residues. The V segment lost 8 bases and the J segment 2 bases; nucleotides outside the gene matches: 6. Germline CDR1 is SNHLY and CDR2 is FYNNEI. CDR3 DNA: TGTGCCAGCTGCGTGGGACAGCCCTACAATGAGCAGTTCTTC. Translation: CASCVGQPYNEQFF.

The chain recombines TRBV4-3 with TRBJ1-3, with TRBD1 identical over 7 bases. From germline, CDR1 is LGHNA and CDR2 YSLEER. The CDR3 is made up of 15 amino acids. J was trimmed by 5 bases and V by 0 bases; bases with no gene match: 4. In DNA, the CDR3 is TGCGCCAGCAGCCAAGATACAGGGGTTAGAAACACCATATATTTT. It encodes CASSQDTGVRNTIYF.

V and J are TRBV19 and TRBJ2-1; weak D call: TRBD2 (6 bases). The CDR3 has 16 residues. V shed 4 bases and J shed 5 bases, with 18 bases lying between them. CDR1 and CDR2 (germline): LNHDA, SQIVND (reference sequence). CDR3 region: CASSTYMGGGHNEQFF. The CDR3 DNA reads TGTGCCAGTAGTACCTACATGGGAGGTGGCCACAATGAGCAGTTCTTC.

The chain joins TRBV28 to TRBJ2-5; tentatively, D is TRBD1 (6 bases). The assigned J gene may be wrong: the sequence end matches TRBJ2-7 better. The CDR3 contains 14 residues. The germline V gene encodes CDR1 MDHEN and CDR2 SYDVKM. This chain's CDR3 is CASSPQGLTYEQYF. The CDR3 DNA reads as TGTGCCAGCAGTCCCCAGGGGTTAACCTACGAGCAGTACTTC.

The J gene is TRBJ2-3, the V gene TRBV2; the D is unclear. The germline CDR1 and CDR2 sequences are SNHLY and FYNNEI. There are 13 residues in the CDR3. The V gene lost 6 bases and the J gene lost 3 bases, with 10 bases spanning the gap. The CDR3 reads CASSPDFTDTQYF. The CDR3 DNA reads TGTGCCAGCAGCCCAGACTTTACAGATACGCAGTATTTT.